The next 8 T cell receptor beta chains were all read from a single sample in a study of early T cells in non-severe SARS-CoV-2 infection. TCRdb processed the 5' RACE reads anew with MiXCR; each CDR3 protein has one entry. This sample has roughly 100,000 distinct CDR3 sequences; around 13% occur once, and the top ten carry 2% to 2.5%. Sequencing used whole blood. Receptors were obtained from an adult who was a healthcare worker with PCR-confirmed SARS-CoV-2 infection or an uninfected control (not recorded which).

The chain has TRBV28 and TRBJ1-6; TRBD1 agrees at 7 bases. The trim removed 10 bases at V and 6 bases at J, leaving 9 bases unmatched. This CDR3 contains 14 residues. Germline V CDR1 and CDR2: MDHEN, SYDVKM. The CDR3 region has the DNA TGTGCCAACATTTCGGGACAGAGTAATTCACCCCTCCACTTT. Protein: CANISGQSNSPLHF.

This clonotype showed up just once. The chain has TRBV4-1 and TRBJ1-5, with 12 bases that match TRBD1. V lost 3 bases, J lost 5 bases, and 8 bases stayed unmatched. The CDR3 totals 17 residues. Germline CDR1 MGHRA, CDR2 YSYEKL. CDR3: CASSQRVGTGGYQPQHF. The CDR3 nucleotides read TGCGCCAGCAGCCAGAGGGTGGGGACAGGGGGCTATCAGCCCCAGCATTTT.

The V and J genes are TRBV11-2 and TRBJ2-1, with D perhaps assigned TRBD1 or TRBD2 (5 bases each). CDR3 length: 14 residues. The germline V gene encodes CDR1 SGHAT and CDR2 FQNNGV. V was trimmed by 5 bases and J by 2 bases, leaving 10 bases between them. CDR3: CASSKGDPYNEQFF. As DNA, the CDR3 is TGTGCCAGCAGCAAAGGGGACCCCTACAATGAGCAGTTCTTC.

The rearrangement joins TRBV5-4 to TRBJ2-5; D not resolved. Germline assignment: CDR1 SGHNT and CDR2 YYREEE (reference sequence). This CDR3 region has 13 residues. V was shortened by 6 bases and J by 2 bases, with 11 bases between the two germline ends. In nucleotides, the CDR3 is TGTGCCAGCAACAGTGGACGGCAAGAGACCCAGTACTTC. Translation: CASNSGRQETQYF.

This clonotype showed up just a few times. The chain joins TRBV27 to TRBJ2-7; 8 nucleotides match TRBD1. CDR1 and CDR2 from the germline V gene are MNHEY and SMNVEV (reference sequence). The CDR3 contains 15 residues. Trimming removed 6 bases from V and 6 bases from J; junction bases left unmatched: 13. The CDR3 loop reads CASSPTGVVLGEQYF. CDR3 sequence (DNA): TGTGCCAGCAGCCCGACAGGGGTGGTTTTAGGCGAGCAGTACTTC.

The chain couples TRBV7-9 to TRBJ1-3; unclear D gene. CDR3 size: 14 residues. CDR1 is SEHNR, CDR2 FQNEAQ, per germline (reference sequence). V gave up 4 bases and J gave up 0 bases, with 7 bases separating them. The CDR3 region has the DNA TGTGCCAGCAGCTCTACTAGCTCTGGAAACACCATATATTTT. Translating gives CASSSTSSGNTIYF. Together with reference TRBV7-9 and TRBJ1-3, the CDR3 gives the full variable domain: DTGVSQNPRHKITKRGQNVTFRCDPISEHNRLYWYRQTLGQGPEFLTYFQNEAQLEKSRLLSDRFSAERPKGSFSTLEIQRTEQGDSAMYLCASSSTSSGNTIYFGEGSWLTVV.

This clonotype was detected only a few times. V usage is TRBV11-2 and J usage is TRBJ2-5; no firm D call. CDR3 length: 15 residues. With 4 bases removed from V and 4 bases from J, the gap between germline ends came to 16 bases. CDR1 SGHAT and CDR2 FQNNGV come from the germline V gene. The CDR3 region is CASSSPIWPGETQYF. As DNA, the CDR3 is TGTGCCAGCAGCTCCCCTATTTGGCCGGGAGAGACCCAGTACTTC.

This clonotype was seen at least ten times. This chain uses TRBV7-2 with TRBJ2-5; D gene unclear. Trimming removed 1 base from V and 5 bases from J, with 8 bases in between. Germline loops: CDR1 SGHTA, CDR2 FQGNSA. There are 13 residues in the CDR3. The CDR3 coding sequence is TGTGCCAGCAGCTTAGAGGCCCTGGAGACCCAGTACTTC. It yields the protein CASSLEALETQYF.